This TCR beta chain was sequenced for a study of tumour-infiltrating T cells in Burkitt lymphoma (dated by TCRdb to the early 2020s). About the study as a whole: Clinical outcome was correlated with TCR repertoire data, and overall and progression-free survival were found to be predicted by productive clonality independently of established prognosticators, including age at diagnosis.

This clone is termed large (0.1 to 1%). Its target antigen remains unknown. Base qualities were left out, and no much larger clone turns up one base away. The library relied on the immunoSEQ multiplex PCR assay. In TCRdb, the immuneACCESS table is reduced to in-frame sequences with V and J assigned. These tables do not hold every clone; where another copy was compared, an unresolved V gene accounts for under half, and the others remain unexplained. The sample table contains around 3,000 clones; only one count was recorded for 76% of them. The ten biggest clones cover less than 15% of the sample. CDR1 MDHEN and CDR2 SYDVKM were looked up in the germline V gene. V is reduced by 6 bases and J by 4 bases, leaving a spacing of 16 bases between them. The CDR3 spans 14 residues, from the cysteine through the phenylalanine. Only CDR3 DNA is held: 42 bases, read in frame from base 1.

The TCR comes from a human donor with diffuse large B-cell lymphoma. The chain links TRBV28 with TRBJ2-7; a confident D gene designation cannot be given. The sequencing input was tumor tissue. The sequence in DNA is TGTGCCAGCAGCTTTGGACCGCTGCTTTACGAGCAGTACTTC. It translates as CASSFGPLLYEQYF.